This T cell receptor beta chain was sequenced during a study of cytomegalovirus exposure and HLA in healthy donors. Both 60 Vbeta primers and 13 Jbeta primers went into the PCR. Generated by immunoSEQ multiplex PCR, the TCRdb table keeps only in-frame clones and is missing some. The sample carries around 210,000 clones, around 75% recorded once. The TCR originated in a male donor in good health and CMV-seropositive. Sequencing was carried out using PBMCs.

DNA of the CDR3: TGTGCCAGCAGCCGAACCGGACTAGCCGGAAATACGCAGTATTTT. Protein sequence: CASSRTGLAGNTQYF. The chain has TRBV4-2 and TRBJ2-3; TRBD2 agrees at 8 bases. The germline V gene encodes CDR1 LGHNA and CDR2 YNFKEQ. This CDR3 comprises 15 residues. J was trimmed by 7 bases and V by 4 bases; bases with no gene match: 10.